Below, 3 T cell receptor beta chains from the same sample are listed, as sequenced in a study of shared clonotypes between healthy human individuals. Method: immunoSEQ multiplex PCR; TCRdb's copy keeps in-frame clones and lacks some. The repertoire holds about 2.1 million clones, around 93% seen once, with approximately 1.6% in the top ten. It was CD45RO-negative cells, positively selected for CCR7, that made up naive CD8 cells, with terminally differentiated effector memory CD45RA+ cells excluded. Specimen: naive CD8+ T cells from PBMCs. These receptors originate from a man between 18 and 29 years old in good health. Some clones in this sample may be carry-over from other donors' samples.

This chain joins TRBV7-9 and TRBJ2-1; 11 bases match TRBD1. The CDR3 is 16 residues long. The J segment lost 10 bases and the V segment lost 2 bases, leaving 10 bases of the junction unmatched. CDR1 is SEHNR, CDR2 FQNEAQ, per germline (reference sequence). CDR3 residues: CASSLLSGQGAREQFF. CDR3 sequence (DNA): TGTGCCAGCAGCTTATTGTCCGGACAGGGGGCGCGAGAGCAGTTCTTC.

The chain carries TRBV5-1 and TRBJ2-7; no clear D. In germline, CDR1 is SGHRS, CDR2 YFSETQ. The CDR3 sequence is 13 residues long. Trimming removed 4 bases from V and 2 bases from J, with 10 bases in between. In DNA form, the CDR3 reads TGCGCCAGCAGCGTGGACGCCGCCTACGAGCAGTACTTC. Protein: CASSVDAAYEQYF.

The CDR3 sequence: CSVIRHRVWSYEQYF. The CDR3 DNA reads as TGCAGCGTTATACGACACAGGGTCTGGTCCTACGAGCAGTACTTC. J is TRBJ2-7 and V is TRBV29-1; possible D gene TRBD1, 6 bases. The CDR3 consists of 15 residues. Germline CDR1 reads SQVTM; CDR2 reads ANQGSEA. V dropped 5 bases and J dropped 1 base, with 18 bases sitting between them.